The 10 T cell receptor beta chains reported below all come from one sample, sequenced in a study of CD8 T cells in ankylosing spondylitis. TCRdb reprocessed the 5' RACE reads via MiXCR and lists one record per CDR3 protein. Counted here are about 140,000 distinct CDR3 sequences, 6.5% to 8.5% occurring once; the ten biggest clones make up less than 7.5%. The source material was synovial fluid, either unsorted or a sorted T cell fraction (not recorded which). These receptors came from a male donor with ankylosing spondylitis.

This clonotype was picked up many times. The genes are TRBV12-3 or TRBV12-4 and TRBJ1-1; 9 bases fit TRBD1. V was clipped by 3 bases and J by 4 bases; unmatched bases: 3. This CDR3 comprises 14 residues. CDR3 sequence reads: CASSFADRGTEAFF. CDR3 coding DNA: TGTGCCAGCAGTTTCGCGGACAGGGGCACTGAAGCTTTCTTT.

This clonotype has at least ten counts. The chain couples TRBV20-1 to TRBJ2-3; D uncertain. Trimming removed 5 bases from V and 2 bases from J, with 8 bases in between. This CDR3 has 12 residues. Germline V CDR1 and CDR2: DFQATT, SNEGSKA (reference sequence). The CDR3, as DNA: TGCAGTGCTGAGAGTTTCACAGATACGCAGTATTTT. As protein: CSAESFTDTQYF.

The sample holds many counts of this clonotype. V usage is TRBV18 and J usage is TRBJ2-3; no reliable D call. The length of the CDR3 is 16 residues. The germline V gene encodes CDR1 KGHSH and CDR2 LQKENI. Trimming pared 2 bases from V and 3 bases from J, leaving 15 bases between. The CDR3, as DNA: TGTGCCAGCTCACCATCGAGTCCTAGTGCGACAGATACGCAGTATTTT. Amino acid sequence: CASSPSSPSATDTQYF. The variable domain in full, with the rest retrieved from reference TRBV18 and TRBJ2-3, is NAGVMQNPRHLVRRRGQEARLRCSPMKGHSHVYWYRQLPEEGLKFMVYLQKENIIDESGMPKERFSAEFPKEGPSILRIQQVVRGDSAAYFCASSPSSPSATDTQYFGPGTRLTVL.

In this sample, this clonotype turned up many times. V is TRBV10-1 and J is TRBJ2-1; D could derive from TRBD1 or TRBD2 (6 bases each). The CDR3 runs 15 residues. Germline values: CDR1 WNHNN, CDR2 SYGVQD (reference sequence). The ends were cut back, 0 bases at V and 7 bases at J, with 13 bases in the middle. The CDR3 region is CASSESGGGRNEQFF. The CDR3 DNA reads as TGCGCCAGCAGTGAGTCAGGAGGGGGGAGGAATGAGCAGTTCTTC.

J is TRBJ1-6 and V is TRBV28; D might be TRBD1 (6 bases). The V end was cut by 6 bases, the J end by 7 bases, with 22 bases between. CDR3 length equals 17 residues. Germline V gene sequence: CDR1 MDHEN, CDR2 SYDVKM. CDR3 amino acids: CASSPVRGGFGNSPLHF. In DNA, the CDR3 is TGTGCCAGCAGCCCCGTCCGGGGGGGCTTTGGGAATTCACCCCTCCACTTT.

For the CDR3, the DNA is TGTGCCAGCAGTTATCTAGCGGGAGATGCGATAACCTACTACGAGCAGTACTTC. Protein: CASSYLAGDAITYYEQYF. J is TRBJ2-7 and V is TRBV6-2 or TRBV6-3; TRBD2 matches 10 bases. The germline V gene encodes CDR1 MNHEY and CDR2 SVGEGT. After removal of 3 bases from V and 3 bases from J, the junction contained 14 bases not matched to a gene. The CDR3 consists of 18 residues.

The J gene is TRBJ1-6, the V gene TRBV7-6, with no clear D. Trimming removed 1 base from V and 6 bases from J, with 13 bases in between. The CDR3 is made up of 16 amino acids. Germline V gene lookup returns CDR1 SGHVS and CDR2 FNYEAQ. The CDR3: CASSLESAASNSPLHF. The CDR3 DNA reads as TGTGCCAGCAGCTTAGAGTCGGCAGCAAGTAATTCACCCCTCCACTTT.

This clonotype was recorded at least ten times. The chain recombines TRBV5-1 with TRBJ2-7, with D possibly TRBD1 on 7 matching bases. Germline V lookup: CDR1 SGHRS, CDR2 YFSETQ. The V end lost 8 bases, the J end lost 4 bases, and 16 bases lay between the germline ends. The CDR3 totals 13 residues. The CDR3, as DNA: TGCGCCAGTGCCGACAGGGCGGGATACGAGCAGTACTTC. Translation gives CASADRAGYEQYF. The whole variable domain, filled in from reference TRBV5-1 and TRBJ2-7, reads KAGVTQTPRYLIKTRGQQVTLSCSPISGHRSVSWYQQTPGQGLQFLFEYFSETQRNKGNFPGRFSGRQFSNSRSEMNVSTLELGDSALYLCASADRAGYEQYFGPGTRLTVT.

This clonotype was observed at least ten times. The chain uses TRBV28 and TRBJ2-3; TRBD2 aligns across 7 bases. J lost 8 bases, V lost 3 bases, and 8 bases had no gene match. Germline V gene data show CDR1 as MDHEN and CDR2 as SYDVKM. The CDR3 is made up of 14 amino acids. The CDR3 DNA sequence: TGTGCCAGCAGTTTTCAGGCGGGGGTGGGTACGCAGTATTTT. It yields the protein CASSFQAGVGTQYF.

This clonotype came up many times. The V call is TRBV7-2, the J call TRBJ1-1; possible D gene TRBD1, 6 bases. The V gene lost 4 bases and the J gene lost 3 bases, with 15 bases spanning the gap. CDR1 and CDR2 (germline): SGHTA, FQGNSA. This CDR3 region has 15 residues. The CDR3 nucleotides read TGTGCCAGCAGCTGGGGGGGGGCGCGGGACACTGAAGCTTTCTTT. It codes for CASSWGGARDTEAFF.